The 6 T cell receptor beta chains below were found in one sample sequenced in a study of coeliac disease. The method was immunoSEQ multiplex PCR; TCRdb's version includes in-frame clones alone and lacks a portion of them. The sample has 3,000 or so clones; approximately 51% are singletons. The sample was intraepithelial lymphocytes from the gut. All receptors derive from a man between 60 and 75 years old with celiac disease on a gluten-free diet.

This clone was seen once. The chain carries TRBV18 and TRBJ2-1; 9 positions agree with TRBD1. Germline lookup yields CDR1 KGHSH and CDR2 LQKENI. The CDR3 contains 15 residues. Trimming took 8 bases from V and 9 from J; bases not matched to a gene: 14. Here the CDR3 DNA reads TGTGCCAGCAGAATACGGGACAGGGAAGACAGTGAGCAGTTCTTC. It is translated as CASRIRDREDSEQFF.

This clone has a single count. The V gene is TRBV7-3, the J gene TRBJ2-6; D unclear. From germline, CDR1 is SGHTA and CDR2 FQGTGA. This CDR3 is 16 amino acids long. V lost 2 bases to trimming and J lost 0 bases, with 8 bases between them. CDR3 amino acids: CASSLGVLSGANVLTF. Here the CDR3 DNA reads TGTGCCAGCAGCTTAGGAGTGCTCTCTGGGGCCAACGTCCTGACTTTC. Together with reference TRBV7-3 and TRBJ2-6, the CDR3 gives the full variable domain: GAGVSQTPSNKVTEKGKYVELRCDPISGHTALYWYRQSLGQGPEFLIYFQGTGAADDSGLPNDRFFAVRPEGSVSTLKIQRTERGDSAVYLCASSLGVLSGANVLTFGAGSRLTVL.

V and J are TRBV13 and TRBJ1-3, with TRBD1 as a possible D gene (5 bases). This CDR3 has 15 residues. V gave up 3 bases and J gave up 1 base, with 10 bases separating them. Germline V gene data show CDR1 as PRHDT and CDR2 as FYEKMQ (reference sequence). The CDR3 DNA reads TGTGCCAGCAGCTTCACCCAGGGTTCTGGAAACACCATATATTTT. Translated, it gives CASSFTQGSGNTIYF.

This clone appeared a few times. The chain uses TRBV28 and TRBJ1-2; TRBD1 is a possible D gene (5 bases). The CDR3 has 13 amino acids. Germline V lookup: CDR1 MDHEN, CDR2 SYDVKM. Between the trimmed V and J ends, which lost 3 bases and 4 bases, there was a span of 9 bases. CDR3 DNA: TGTGCCAGCAGTTTGGCGGGGGTCTATGGCTACACCTTC. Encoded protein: CASSLAGVYGYTF.

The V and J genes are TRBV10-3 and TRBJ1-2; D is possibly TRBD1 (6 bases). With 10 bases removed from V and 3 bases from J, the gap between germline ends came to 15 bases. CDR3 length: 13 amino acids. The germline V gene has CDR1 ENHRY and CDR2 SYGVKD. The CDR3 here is CATHQGPDYGYTF. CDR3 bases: TGTGCCACCCACCAGGGGCCCGACTATGGCTACACCTTC.

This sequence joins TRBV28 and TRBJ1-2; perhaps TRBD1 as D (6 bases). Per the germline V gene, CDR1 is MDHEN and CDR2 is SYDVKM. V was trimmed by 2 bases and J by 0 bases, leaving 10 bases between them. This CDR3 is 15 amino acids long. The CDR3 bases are TGTGCCAGCAGTTTAGGGGACATAGCTAACTATGGCTACACCTTC. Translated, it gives CASSLGDIANYGYTF.